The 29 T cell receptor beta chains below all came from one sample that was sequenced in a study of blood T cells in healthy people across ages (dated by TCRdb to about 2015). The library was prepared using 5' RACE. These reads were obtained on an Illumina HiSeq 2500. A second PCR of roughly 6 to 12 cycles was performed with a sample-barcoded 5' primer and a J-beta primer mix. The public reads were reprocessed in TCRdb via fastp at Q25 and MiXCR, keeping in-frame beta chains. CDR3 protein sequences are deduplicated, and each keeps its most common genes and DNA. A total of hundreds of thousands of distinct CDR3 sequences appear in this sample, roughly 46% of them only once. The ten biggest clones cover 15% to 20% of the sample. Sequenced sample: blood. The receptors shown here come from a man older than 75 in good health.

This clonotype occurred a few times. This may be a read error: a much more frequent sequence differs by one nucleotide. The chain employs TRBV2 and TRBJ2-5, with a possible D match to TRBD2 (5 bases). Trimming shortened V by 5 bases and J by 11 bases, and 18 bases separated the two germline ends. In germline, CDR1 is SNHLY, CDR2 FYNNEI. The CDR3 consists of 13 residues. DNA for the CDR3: TGTGCCAGCAGTCCGACTACATACAATGAGCAGTACTTC. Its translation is CASSPTTYNEQYF.

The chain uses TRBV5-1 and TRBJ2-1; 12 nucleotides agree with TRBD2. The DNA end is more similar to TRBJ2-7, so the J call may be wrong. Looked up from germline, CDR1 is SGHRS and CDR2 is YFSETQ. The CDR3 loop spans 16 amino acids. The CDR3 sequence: CASSQTSGSTYNEQYF. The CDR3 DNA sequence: TGCGCCAGCAGCCAGACTAGCGGGAGCACCTACAATGAGCAGTACTTC.

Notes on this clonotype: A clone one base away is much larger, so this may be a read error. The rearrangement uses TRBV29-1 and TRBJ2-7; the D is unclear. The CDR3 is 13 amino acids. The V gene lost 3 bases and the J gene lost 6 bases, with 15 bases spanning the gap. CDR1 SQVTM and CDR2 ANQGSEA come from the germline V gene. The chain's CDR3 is CSVEPTGKCEQYF. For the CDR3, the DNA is TGCAGCGTTGAGCCCACCGGAAAATGCGAGCAGTACTTC.

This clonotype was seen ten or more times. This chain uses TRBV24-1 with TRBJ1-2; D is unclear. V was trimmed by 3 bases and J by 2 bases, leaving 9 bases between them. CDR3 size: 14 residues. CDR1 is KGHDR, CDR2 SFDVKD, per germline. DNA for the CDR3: TGTGCCACCAGTGATCATGACCTAAACTATGGCTACACCTTC. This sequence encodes CATSDHDLNYGYTF.

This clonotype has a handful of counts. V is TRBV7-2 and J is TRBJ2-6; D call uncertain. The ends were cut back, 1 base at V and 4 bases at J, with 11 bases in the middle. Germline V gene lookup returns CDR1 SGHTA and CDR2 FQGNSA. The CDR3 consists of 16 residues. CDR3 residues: CASSLEGFVGANVLTF. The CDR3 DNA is TGTGCCAGCAGCTTAGAGGGATTCGTGGGGGCCAACGTCCTGACTTTC.

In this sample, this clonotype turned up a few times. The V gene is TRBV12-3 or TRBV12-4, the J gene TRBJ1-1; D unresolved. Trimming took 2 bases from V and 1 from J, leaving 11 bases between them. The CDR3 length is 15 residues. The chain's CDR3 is CASSLMGGPNTEAFF. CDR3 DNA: TGTGCCAGCAGTTTAATGGGCGGACCGAACACTGAAGCTTTCTTT.

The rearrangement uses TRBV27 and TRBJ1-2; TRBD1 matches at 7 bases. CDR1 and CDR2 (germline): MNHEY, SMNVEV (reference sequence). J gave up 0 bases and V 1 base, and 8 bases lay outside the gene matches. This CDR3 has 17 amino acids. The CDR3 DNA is TGTGCCAGCAGTTTATTTGGGGACAGCCAATCTAACTATGGCTACACCTTC. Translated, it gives CASSLFGDSQSNYGYTF.

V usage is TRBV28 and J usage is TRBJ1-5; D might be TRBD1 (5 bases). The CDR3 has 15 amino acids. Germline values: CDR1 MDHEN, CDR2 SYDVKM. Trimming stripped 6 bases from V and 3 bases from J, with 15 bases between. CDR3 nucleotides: TGTGCCAGCAGGGCCGGGGGTTTGGTCAATCAGCCCCAGCATTTT. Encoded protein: CASRAGGLVNQPQHF.

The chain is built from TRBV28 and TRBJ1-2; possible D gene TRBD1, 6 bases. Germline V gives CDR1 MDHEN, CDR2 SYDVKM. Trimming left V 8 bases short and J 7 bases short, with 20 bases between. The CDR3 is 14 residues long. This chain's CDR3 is CASSEGGLKGGYTF. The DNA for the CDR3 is TGTGCCAGCTCCGAGGGGGGGCTTAAGGGTGGCTACACCTTC.

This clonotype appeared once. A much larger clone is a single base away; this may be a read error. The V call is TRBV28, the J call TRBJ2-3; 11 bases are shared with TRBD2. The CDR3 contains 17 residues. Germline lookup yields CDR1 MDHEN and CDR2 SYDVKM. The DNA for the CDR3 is TGTGCCAGCAGTCCCCCGGGACTAGCGGAACTCACAGGTACGCAGTATTTT. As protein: CASSPPGLAELTGTQYF.

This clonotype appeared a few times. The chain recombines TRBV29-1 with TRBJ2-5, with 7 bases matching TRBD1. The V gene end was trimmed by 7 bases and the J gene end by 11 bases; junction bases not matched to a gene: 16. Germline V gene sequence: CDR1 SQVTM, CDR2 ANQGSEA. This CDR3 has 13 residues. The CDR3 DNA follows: TGCAGCGCTTCCCTGGGACAGAGCAATGAGCAGTACTTC. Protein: CSASLGQSNEQYF. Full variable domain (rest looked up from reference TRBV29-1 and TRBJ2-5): SAVISQKPSRDICQRGTSLTIQCQVDSQVTMMFWYRQQPGQSLTLIATANQGSEATYESGFVIDKFPISRPNLTFSTLTVSNMSPEDSSIYLCSASLGQSNEQYFGPGTRLLVL.

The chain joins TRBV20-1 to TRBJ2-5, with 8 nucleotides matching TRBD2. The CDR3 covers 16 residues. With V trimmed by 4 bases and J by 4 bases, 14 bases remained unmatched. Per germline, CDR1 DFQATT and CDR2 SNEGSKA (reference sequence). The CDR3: CSATVRGGRFIETQYF. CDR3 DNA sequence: TGCAGTGCTACTGTACGGGGGGGCCGATTTATAGAGACCCAGTACTTC.

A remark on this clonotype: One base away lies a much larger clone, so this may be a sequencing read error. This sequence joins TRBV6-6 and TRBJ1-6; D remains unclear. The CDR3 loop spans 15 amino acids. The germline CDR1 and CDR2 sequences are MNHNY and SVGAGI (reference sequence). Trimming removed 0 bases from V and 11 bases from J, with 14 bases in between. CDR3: CASSYSFDINPPLHF. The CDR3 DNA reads TGTGCCAGCAGTTACTCGTTCGACATAAATCCACCCCTCCACTTT.

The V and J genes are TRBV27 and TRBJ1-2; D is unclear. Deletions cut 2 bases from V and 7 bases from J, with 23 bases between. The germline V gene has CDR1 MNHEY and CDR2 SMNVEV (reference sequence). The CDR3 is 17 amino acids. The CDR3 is CASSLRIGHAPLAGYTF. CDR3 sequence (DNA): TGTGCCAGCAGTTTAAGAATCGGGCATGCCCCTTTGGCTGGCTACACCTTC.

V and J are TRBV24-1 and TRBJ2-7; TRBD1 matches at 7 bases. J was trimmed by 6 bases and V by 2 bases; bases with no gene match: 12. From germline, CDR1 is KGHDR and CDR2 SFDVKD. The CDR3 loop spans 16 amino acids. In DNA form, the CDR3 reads TGTGCCACCAGTGATTATAACGCAGGGGGTGTTGTCGAGCAGTACTTC. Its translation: CATSDYNAGGVVEQYF.

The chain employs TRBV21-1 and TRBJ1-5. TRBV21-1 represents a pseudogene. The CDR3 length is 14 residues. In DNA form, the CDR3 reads TGTGCCAGCAGCAAAGGAACTAGCAATCAGCCCCAGCATTTT. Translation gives CASSKGTSNQPQHF.

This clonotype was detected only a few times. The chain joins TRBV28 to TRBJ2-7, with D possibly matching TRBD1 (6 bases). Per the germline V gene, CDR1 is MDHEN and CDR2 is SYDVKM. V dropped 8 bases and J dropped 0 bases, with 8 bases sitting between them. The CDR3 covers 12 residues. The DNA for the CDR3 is TGTGCCAGCGGACAGTTCTCCTACGAGCAGTACTTC. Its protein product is CASGQFSYEQYF.

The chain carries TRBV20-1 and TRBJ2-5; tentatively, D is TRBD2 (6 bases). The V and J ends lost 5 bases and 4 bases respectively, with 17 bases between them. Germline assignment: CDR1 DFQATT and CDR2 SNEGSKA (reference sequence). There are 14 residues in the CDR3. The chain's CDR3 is CSARSPGAGETQYF. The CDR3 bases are TGCAGTGCTCGAAGTCCGGGAGCTGGAGAGACCCAGTACTTC.

CDR3 DNA sequence: TGTGCCAGCAGTACCTACAGACCTTCTAACTATGGCTACACCTTC. Amino acids: CASSTYRPSNYGYTF. The chain joins TRBV6-5 to TRBJ1-2; D unresolved. This CDR3 is 15 amino acids long. V lost 5 bases and J lost 0, with 13 bases in between. Looked up from germline, CDR1 is MNHEY and CDR2 is SVGAGI.

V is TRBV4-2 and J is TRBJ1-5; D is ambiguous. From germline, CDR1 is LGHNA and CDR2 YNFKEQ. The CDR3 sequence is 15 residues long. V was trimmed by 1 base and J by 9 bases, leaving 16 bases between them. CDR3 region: CASSQVTQDHRPQHF. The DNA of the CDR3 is TGTGCCAGCAGCCAAGTTACCCAGGACCATCGGCCCCAGCATTTT.

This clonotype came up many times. In nucleotides, the CDR3 is TGTGCCAGCAGCTTAAGTCAGGGCTACAATGAGCAGTTCTTC. This encodes CASSLSQGYNEQFF. V gene TRBV7-3 combines with J gene TRBJ2-1, with a possible D match to TRBD1 (5 bases). The CDR3 spans 14 residues. V lost 1 base and J lost 3, with 7 bases in between. Germline V gene data show CDR1 as SGHTA and CDR2 as FQGTGA.

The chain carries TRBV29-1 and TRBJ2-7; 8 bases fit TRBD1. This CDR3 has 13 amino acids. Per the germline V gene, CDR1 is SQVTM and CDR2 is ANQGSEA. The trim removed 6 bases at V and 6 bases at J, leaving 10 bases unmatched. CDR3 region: CSVARQGAGEQYF. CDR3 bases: TGCAGCGTGGCGAGGCAGGGGGCGGGCGAGCAGTACTTC.

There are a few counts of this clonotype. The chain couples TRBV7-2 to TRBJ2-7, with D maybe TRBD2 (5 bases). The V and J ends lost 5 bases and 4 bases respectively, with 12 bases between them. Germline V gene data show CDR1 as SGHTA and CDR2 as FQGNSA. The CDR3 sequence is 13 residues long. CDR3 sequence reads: CASSRGEGYEQYF. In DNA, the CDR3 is TGTGCCAGCAGCCGAGGCGAGGGATACGAGCAGTACTTC.

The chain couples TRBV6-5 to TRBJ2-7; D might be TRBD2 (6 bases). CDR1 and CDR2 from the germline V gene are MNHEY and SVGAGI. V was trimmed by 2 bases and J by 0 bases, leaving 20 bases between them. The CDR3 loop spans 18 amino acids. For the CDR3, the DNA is TGTGCCAGCAGTTACCCTGCGGGTCGGCGGGAAAGCTCCTACGAGCAGTACTTC. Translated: CASSYPAGRRESSYEQYF.

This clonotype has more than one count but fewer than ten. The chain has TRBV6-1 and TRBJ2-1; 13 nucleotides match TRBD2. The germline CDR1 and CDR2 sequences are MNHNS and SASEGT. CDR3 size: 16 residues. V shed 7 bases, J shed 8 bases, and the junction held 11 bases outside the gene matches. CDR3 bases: TGTGCCAGCACCACATGGACTAGCGGGAGTCAGGATGAGCAGTTCTTC. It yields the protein CASTTWTSGSQDEQFF.

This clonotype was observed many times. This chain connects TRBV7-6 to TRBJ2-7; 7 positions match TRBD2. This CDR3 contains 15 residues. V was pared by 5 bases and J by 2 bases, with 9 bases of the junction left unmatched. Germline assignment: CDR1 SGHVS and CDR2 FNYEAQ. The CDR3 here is CASSRGGAVTYEQYF. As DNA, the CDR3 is TGTGCCAGCAGCCGGGGAGGGGCAGTCACCTACGAGCAGTACTTC.

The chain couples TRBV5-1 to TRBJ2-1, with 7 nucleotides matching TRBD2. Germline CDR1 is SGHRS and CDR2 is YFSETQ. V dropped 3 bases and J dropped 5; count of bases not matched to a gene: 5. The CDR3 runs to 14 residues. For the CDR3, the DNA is TGCGCCAGCAGCTCGATAGCGGGCCACAATGAGCAGTTCTTC. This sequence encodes CASSSIAGHNEQFF.

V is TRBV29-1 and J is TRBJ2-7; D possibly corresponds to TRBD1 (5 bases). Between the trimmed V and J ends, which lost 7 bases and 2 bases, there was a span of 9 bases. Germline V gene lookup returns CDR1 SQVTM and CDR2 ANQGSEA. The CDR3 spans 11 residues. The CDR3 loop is CSARQTYEQYF. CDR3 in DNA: TGCAGCGCCCGACAGACCTACGAGCAGTACTTC.

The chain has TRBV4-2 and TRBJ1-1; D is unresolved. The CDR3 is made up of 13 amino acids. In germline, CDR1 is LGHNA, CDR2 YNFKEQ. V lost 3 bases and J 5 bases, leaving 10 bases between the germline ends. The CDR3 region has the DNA TGTGCCAGCAGCCATGTCGGCTGGACTGAAGCTTTCTTT. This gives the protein CASSHVGWTEAFF.